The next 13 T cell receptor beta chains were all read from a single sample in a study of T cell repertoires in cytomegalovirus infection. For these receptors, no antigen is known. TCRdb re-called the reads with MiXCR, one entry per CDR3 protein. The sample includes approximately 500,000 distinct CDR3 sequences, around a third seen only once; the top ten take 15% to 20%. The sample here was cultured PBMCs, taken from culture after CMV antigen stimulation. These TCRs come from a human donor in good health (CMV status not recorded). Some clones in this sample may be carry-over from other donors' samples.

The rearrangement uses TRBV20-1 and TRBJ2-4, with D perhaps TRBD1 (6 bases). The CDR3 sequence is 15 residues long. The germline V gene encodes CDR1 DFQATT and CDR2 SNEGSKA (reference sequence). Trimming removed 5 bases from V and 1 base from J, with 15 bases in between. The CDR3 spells CSAGFGGAAKNIQYF. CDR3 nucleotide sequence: TGCAGTGCTGGGTTTGGGGGCGCGGCCAAAAACATTCAGTACTTC.

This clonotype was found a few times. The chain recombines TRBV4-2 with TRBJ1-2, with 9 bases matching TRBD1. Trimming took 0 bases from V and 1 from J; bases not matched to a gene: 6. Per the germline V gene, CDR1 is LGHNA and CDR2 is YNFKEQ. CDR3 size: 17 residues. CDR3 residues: CASSQDPLTGGNYGYTF. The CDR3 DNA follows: TGTGCCAGCAGCCAAGATCCCCTGACAGGGGGTAACTATGGCTACACCTTC.

This CDR3 is CASRRIPDLNTEAFF. The CDR3 bases are TGTGCCAGCAGACGGATTCCGGATTTGAACACTGAAGCTTTCTTT. The chain combines TRBV2 with TRBJ1-1; the D is unclear. This CDR3 spans 15 amino acids. V was trimmed by 6 bases and J by 0 bases, leaving 14 bases between them. The germline V gene encodes CDR1 SNHLY and CDR2 FYNNEI.

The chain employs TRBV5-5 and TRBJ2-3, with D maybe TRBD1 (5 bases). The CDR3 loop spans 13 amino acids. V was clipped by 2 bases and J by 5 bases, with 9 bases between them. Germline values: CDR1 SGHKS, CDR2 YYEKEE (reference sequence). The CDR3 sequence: CASSFQGEDTQYF. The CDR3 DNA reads TGTGCCAGCAGCTTCCAGGGTGAAGATACGCAGTATTTT.

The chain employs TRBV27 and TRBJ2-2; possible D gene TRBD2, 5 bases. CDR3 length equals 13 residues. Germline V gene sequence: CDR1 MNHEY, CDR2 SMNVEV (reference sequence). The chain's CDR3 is CASRGRVTGELFF. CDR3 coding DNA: TGTGCTTCCCGAGGGCGGGTCACCGGGGAGCTGTTTTTT.

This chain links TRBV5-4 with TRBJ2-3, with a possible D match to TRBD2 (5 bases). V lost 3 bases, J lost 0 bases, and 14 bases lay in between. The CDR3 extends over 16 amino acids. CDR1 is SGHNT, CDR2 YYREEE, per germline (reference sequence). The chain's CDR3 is CASSSGLARSTDTQYF. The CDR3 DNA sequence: TGTGCCAGCAGCTCAGGACTCGCCCGGAGCACAGATACGCAGTATTTT.

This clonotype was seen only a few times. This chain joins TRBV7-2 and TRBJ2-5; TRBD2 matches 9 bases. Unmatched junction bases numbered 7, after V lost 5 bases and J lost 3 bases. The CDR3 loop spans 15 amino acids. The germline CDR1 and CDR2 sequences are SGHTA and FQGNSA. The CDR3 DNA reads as TGTGCCAGCAGCCCTAGCGGGAATTGGAAAGAGACCCAGTACTTC. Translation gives CASSPSGNWKETQYF.

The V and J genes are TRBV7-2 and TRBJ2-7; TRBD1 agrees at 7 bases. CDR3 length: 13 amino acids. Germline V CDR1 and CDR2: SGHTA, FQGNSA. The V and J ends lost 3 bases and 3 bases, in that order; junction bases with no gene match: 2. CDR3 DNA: TGTGCCAGCAGCTTCACAGGGGACTACGAGCAGTACTTC. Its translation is CASSFTGDYEQYF.

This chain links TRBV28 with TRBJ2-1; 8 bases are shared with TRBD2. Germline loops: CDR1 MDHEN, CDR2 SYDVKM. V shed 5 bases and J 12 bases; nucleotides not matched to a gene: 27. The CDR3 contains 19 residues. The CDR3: CASSPIDRTSIFWARGQFF. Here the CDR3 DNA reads TGTGCCAGCAGTCCCATCGATAGGACTAGCATATTTTGGGCCAGGGGGCAGTTCTTC. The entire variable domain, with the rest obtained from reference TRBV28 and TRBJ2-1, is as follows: DVKVTQSSRYLVKRTGEKVFLECVQDMDHENMFWYRQDPGLGLRLIYFSYDVKMKEKGDIPEGYSVSREKKERFSLILESASTNQTSMYLCASSPIDRTSIFWARGQFFGPGTRLTVL.

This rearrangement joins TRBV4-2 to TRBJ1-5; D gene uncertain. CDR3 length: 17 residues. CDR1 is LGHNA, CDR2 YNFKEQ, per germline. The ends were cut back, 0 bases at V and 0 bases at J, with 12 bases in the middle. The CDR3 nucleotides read TGTGCCAGCAGCCAAGAGGACCAGTCGGTTAGCAATCAGCCCCAGCATTTT. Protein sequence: CASSQEDQSVSNQPQHF.

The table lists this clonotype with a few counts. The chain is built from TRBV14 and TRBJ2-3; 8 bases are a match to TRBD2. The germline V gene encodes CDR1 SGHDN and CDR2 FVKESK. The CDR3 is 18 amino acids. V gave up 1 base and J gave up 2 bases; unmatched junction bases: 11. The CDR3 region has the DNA TGTGCCAGCAGCCAAGTCGTGGTAGCGGGAAGATTCACAGATACGCAGTATTTT. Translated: CASSQVVVAGRFTDTQYF.

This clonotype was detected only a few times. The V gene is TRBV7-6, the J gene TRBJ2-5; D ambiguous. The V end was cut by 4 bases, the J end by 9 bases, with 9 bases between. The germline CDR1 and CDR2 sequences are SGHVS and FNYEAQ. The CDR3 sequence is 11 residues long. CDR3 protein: CASSSDWAQYF. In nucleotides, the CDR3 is TGTGCCAGCAGCTCCGACTGGGCCCAGTACTTC.

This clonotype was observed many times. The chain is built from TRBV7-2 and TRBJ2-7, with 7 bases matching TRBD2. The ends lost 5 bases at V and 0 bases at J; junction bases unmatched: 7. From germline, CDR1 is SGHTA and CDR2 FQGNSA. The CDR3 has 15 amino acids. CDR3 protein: CASSRDYQSSYEQYF. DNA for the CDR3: TGTGCCAGCAGCCGGGACTACCAGAGCTCCTACGAGCAGTACTTC.